This T cell receptor (beta chain) appears in the sequencing data of a study of OX40 agonist ivuxolimab in advanced cancers. TCRdb's table, derived via immunoSEQ multiplex PCR, lists solely in-frame clones and lacks some. The sample includes almost 85,000 clones, approximately 86% seen only once; the top ten take 6.5%. CDR3 size: 15 residues. With V trimmed by 6 bases and J by 0 bases, 2 bases remained unmatched. Germline CDR1 is SNHLY and CDR2 is FYNNEI. This TCR was sampled from an adult with an advanced solid tumor such as melanoma, head and neck, liver or kidney cancer. The source was CD4+ or CD8+ T cells sorted from blood, collected in a trial of the OX40 agonist ivuxolimab. The gene calls are TRBV2 and TRBJ1-4; 9 bases are a match to TRBD1. The CDR3, as DNA: TGTGCCAGCAGGGACAGGGGCGCAACTAATGAAAAACTGTTTTTT. It is translated as CASRDRGATNEKLFF.